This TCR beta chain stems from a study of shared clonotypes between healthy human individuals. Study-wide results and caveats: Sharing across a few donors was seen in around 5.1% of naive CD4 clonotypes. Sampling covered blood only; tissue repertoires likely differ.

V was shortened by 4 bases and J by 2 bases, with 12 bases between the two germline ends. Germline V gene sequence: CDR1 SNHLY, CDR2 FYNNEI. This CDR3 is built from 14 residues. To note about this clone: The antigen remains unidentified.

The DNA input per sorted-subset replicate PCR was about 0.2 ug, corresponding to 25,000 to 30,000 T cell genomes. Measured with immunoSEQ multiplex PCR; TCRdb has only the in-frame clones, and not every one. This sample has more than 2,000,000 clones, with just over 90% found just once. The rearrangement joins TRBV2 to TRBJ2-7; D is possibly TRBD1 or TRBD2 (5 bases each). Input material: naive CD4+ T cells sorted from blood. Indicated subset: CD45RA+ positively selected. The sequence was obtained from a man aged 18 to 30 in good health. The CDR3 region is CASSGGTPAYEQYF. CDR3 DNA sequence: TGTGCCAGCAGTGGGGGGACGCCCGCCTACGAGCAGTACTTC.